This is a list of T cell receptor beta chains from one sample in a study of OX40 agonist ivuxolimab in advanced cancers. Clones were sequenced by immunoSEQ multiplex PCR, and TCRdb holds only the in-frame ones, with some missing. The data hold around 70,000 clones, with 85% observed a single time. The sample consisted of CD4+ or CD8+ T cells sorted from blood, taken in a trial of the OX40 agonist ivuxolimab. All receptors derive from an adult with an advanced solid tumor such as melanoma, head and neck, liver or kidney cancer. Both conserved end residues are part of each CDR3. Each record gives: D gene, CDR3 length, clone size, V gene, J gene, CDR3 protein, CDR3 DNA. A D gene is named only where the DNA matches it firmly. Expanded clones get a size class; other rows say once, few or many, or leave the size out.

D: -; length: 15; size: -; V: TRBV6-1; J: TRBJ1-1; CDR3: CASRPEKGQKAEAFF; DNA: TGTGCCAGCAGACCGGAAAAAGGCCAGAAAGCTGAAGCTTTCTTT
D: -; length: 13; size: -; V: TRBV19; J: TRBJ1-5; CDR3: CASSWTTNQPQHF; DNA: TGTGCCAGTAGTTGGACAACAAATCAGCCCCAGCATTTT
D: TRBD1; length: 14; size: few; V: TRBV14; J: TRBJ1-2; CDR3: CASSQGGGWYGYTF; DNA: TGTGCCAGCAGCCAAGGAGGGGGCTGGTATGGCTACACCTTC
D: -; length: 13; size: -; V: TRBV2; J: TRBJ2-4; CDR3: CASGQTAKNIQYF; DNA: TGTGCCAGCGGACAAACAGCCAAAAACATTCAGTACTTC
D: -; length: 14; size: -; V: TRBV18; J: TRBJ2-7; CDR3: CASSPSTQGYEQYF; DNA: TGTGCCAGCTCACCGAGTACGCAAGGTTACGAGCAGTACTTC
D: -; length: 12; size: -; V: TRBV19; J: TRBJ1-2; CDR3: CASSIQDYGYTF; DNA: TGTGCCAGTAGTATACAGGACTATGGCTACACCTTC
D: -; length: 12; size: once; V: TRBV28; J: TRBJ2-1; CDR3: CASSLIYNEQFF; DNA: TGTGCCAGCAGTTTAATTTACAATGAGCAGTTCTTC
D: -; length: 17; size: -; V: TRBV9; J: TRBJ2-3; CDR3: CASSLGGRGFGTDTQYF; DNA: TGTGCCAGCAGCCTAGGGGGCCGGGGGTTCGGGACAGATACGCAGTATTTT
D: TRBD1; length: 15; size: -; V: TRBV7-2; J: TRBJ1-1; CDR3: CASSRLRQGNTEAFF; DNA: TGTGCCAGCAGCCGGCTGCGACAGGGGAACACTGAAGCTTTCTTT
D: -; length: 14; size: few; V: TRBV2; J: TRBJ1-5; CDR3: CASSESGSNQPQHF; DNA: TGTGCCAGCAGTGAGTCCGGGAGCAATCAGCCCCAGCATTTT
D: -; length: 13; size: few; V: TRBV7-2; J: TRBJ1-1; CDR3: CASSPRVNTEAFF; DNA: TGTGCCAGCAGCCCCAGGGTGAACACTGAAGCTTTCTTT
D: TRBD1; length: 16; size: -; V: TRBV28; J: TRBJ2-7; CDR3: CASSSRDRGLSEEQYF; DNA: TGTGCCAGCAGTTCTAGGGACAGGGGGCTCTCGGAGGAGCAGTACTTC
D: TRBD1; length: 15; size: -; V: TRBV19; J: TRBJ2-1; CDR3: CAIYGQGSSYNEQFF; DNA: TGTGCCATTTACGGACAGGGTAGCTCCTACAATGAGCAGTTCTTC
D: TRBD2; length: 15; size: -; V: TRBV28; J: TRBJ2-7; CDR3: CASSSWGWTSAEQYF; DNA: TGTGCCAGCAGTTCGTGGGGGTGGACTAGTGCCGAGCAGTACTTC
D: TRBD1; length: 19; size: -; V: TRBV7-9; J: TRBJ2-6; CDR3: CASSLRTGFFGGSANVLTF; DNA: TGTGCCAGCAGCTTAAGGACAGGGTTTTTCGGGGGATCGGCCAACGTCCTGACTTTC
D: TRBD1; length: 13; size: few; V: TRBV23-1; J: TRBJ2-1; CDR3: CASRPGGYNEQFF; DNA: TGCGCCTCGAGGCCAGGGGGCTACAATGAGCAGTTCTTC
D: -; length: 14; size: -; V: TRBV27; J: TRBJ2-2; CDR3: CASSSYAYTGELFF; DNA: TGTGCCAGCAGTTCCTATGCTTACACCGGGGAGCTGTTTTTT
D: -; length: 14; size: -; V: TRBV28; J: TRBJ2-7; CDR3: CASSLRLVPYEQYF; DNA: TGTGCCAGCAGTCTCAGACTAGTGCCCTACGAGCAGTACTTC
D: -; length: 19; size: once; V: TRBV30; J: TRBJ2-3; CDR3: CAWSETFIGRALLTDTQYF; DNA: TGTGCCTGGAGCGAAACATTTATAGGACGAGCCCTGCTTACAGATACGCAGTATTTT
D: TRBD2; length: 16; size: -; V: TRBV19; J: TRBJ2-1; CDR3: CASSISGLAKYNEQFF; DNA: TGTGCCAGTAGTATCTCCGGACTAGCGAAGTACAATGAGCAGTTCTTC
D: TRBD2; length: 15; size: -; V: TRBV29-1; J: TRBJ2-1; CDR3: CSASPSGGAYNEQFF; DNA: TGCAGCGCCAGCCCGAGCGGGGGGGCCTACAATGAGCAGTTCTTC
D: -; length: 14; size: -; V: TRBV11-3; J: TRBJ2-2; CDR3: CASRLLNGVGELFF; DNA: TGTGCCAGCAGACTCTTAAACGGGGTCGGGGAGCTGTTTTTT
D: -; length: 15; size: -; V: TRBV7-9; J: TRBJ1-4; CDR3: CASSPLSGTNEKLFF; DNA: TGTGCCAGCAGCCCCCTAAGTGGAACTAATGAAAAACTGTTTTTT
D: TRBD1; length: 16; size: -; V: TRBV25-1; J: TRBJ2-7; CDR3: CASSELGPGDSYEQYF; DNA: TGTGCCAGCAGTGAATTAGGGCCAGGGGACAGCTACGAGCAGTACTTC
D: -; length: 16; size: -; V: TRBV5-1; J: TRBJ2-3; CDR3: CASSSNMASSTDTQYF; DNA: TGCGCCAGCAGCTCCAATATGGCGTCTAGCACAGATACGCAGTATTTT
D: TRBD2; length: 15; size: -; V: TRBV18; J: TRBJ2-1; CDR3: CASSPPNSGGDEQFF; DNA: TGTGCCAGCTCACCACCGAATAGCGGGGGTGATGAGCAGTTCTTC
D: TRBD1; length: 16; size: -; V: TRBV4-1; J: TRBJ1-2; CDR3: CASSQAVTGGSYGYTF; DNA: TGCGCCAGCAGCCAAGCCGTGACAGGGGGCAGCTATGGCTACACCTTC
D: -; length: 14; size: -; V: TRBV7-2; J: TRBJ2-5; CDR3: CASSRSGNKETQYF; DNA: TGTGCCAGCAGCCGCTCGGGGAATAAGGAGACCCAGTACTTC
D: -; length: 17; size: -; V: TRBV4-1; J: TRBJ2-6; CDR3: CASSQASESFVANVLTF; DNA: TGCGCCAGCAGCCAAGCTTCGGAGTCGTTTGTGGCCAACGTCCTGACTTTC
D: -; length: 11; size: -; V: TRBV20-1; J: TRBJ2-7; CDR3: CSAFQGYEQYF; DNA: TGCAGTGCTTTCCAGGGCTACGAGCAGTACTTC
D: TRBD2; length: 16; size: -; V: TRBV2; J: TRBJ2-1; CDR3: CASIGLAGRFTNEQFF; DNA: TGTGCCAGCATAGGACTAGCGGGACGGTTTACCAATGAGCAGTTCTTC
D: -; length: 16; size: -; V: TRBV28; J: TRBJ1-3; CDR3: CASSLFFGQSGNTIYF; DNA: TGTGCCAGCAGTTTATTCTTCGGACAGTCTGGAAACACCATATATTTT
D: -; length: 13; size: -; V: TRBV7-9; J: TRBJ1-3; CDR3: CASSPGSGNTIYF; DNA: TGTGCCAGCAGCCCCGGTAGTGGAAACACCATATATTTT